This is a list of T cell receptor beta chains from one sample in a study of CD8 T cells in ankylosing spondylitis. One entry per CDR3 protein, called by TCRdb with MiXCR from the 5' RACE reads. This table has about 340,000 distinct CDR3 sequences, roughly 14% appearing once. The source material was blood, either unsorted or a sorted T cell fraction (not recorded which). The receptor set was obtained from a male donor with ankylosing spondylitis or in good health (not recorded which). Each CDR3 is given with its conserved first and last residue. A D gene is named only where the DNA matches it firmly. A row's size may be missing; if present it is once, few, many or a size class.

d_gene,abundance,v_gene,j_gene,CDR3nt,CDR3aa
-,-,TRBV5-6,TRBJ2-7,TGTGCCAGCAGCTTTGACAGTACCTACGAGCAGTACTTC,CASSFDSTYEQYF
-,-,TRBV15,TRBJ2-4,TGTGCCACCAGCAGAGATCAGATTCTCTACAGGGCCAAAAACATTCAGTACTTC,CATSRDQILYRAKNIQYF
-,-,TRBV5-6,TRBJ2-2,TGTGCCAGCCGCTTTCTTCGGCAGGGGGGCACCGGGGAGCTGTTTTTT,CASRFLRQGGTGELFF
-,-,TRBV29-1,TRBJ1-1,TGCAGCGCCAAAAACACTGAAGCTTTCTTT,CSAKNTEAFF
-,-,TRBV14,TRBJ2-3,TGTGCCAGCAGCCAAGATTCCCCCCGACAGCCAGATACGCAGTATTTT,CASSQDSPRQPDTQYF
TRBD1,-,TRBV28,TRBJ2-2,TGTGCCAGCAGTTCACCCGGGACAGGGACCCACGGGGAGCTGTTTTTT,CASSSPGTGTHGELFF
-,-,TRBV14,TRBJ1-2,TGTGCCAGCAGCCTTATGGGGGGGCGATCGAACTATGGCTACACCTTC,CASSLMGGRSNYGYTF
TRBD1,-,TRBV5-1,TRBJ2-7,TGCGCCAGCAGCTCTGCCGGGACAGGGGTTGAGGAGCAGTACTTC,CASSSAGTGVEEQYF
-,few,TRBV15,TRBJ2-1,TGTGCCACCAGCAGAGCCCCTGGATTACCGCAGTTCTTC,CATSRAPGLPQFF
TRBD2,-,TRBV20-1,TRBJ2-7,TGCAGTGTAAGAGCCAGCGGGGGCCCCGAGGAGCAGTACTTC,CSVRASGGPEEQYF
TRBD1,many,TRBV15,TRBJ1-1,TGTGCCACCAGCAGACAGGGGGAAGGAACTGAAGCTTTCTTT,CATSRQGEGTEAFF
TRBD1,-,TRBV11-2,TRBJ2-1,TGTGCCAGCAGCACTACAGGGGGCCGGTCCTACAATGAGCAGTTCTTC,CASSTTGGRSYNEQFF
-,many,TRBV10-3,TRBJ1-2,TGTGCCCTCGGAGGGGCAGACTATGGCTACACCTTC,CALGGADYGYTF
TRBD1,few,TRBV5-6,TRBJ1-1,TGTGCCAGCAGCCCCAACAGGGGGGGGAACACTGAAGCTTTCTTT,CASSPNRGGNTEAFF
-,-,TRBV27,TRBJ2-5,TGTGCCAGCAGTTTATCGTATCGCCTTCTCATATCAGAGACCCAGTACTTC,CASSLSYRLLISETQYF
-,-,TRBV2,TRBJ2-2,TGTGCCAGCAGCGGAGAGGTCGGGGAGCTGTTTTTT,CASSGEVGELFF
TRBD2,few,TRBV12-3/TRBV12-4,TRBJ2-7,TGTGCCAGCAGGCGCCCGGGGCGGGGGGTCTCCTACGAGCAGTACTTC,CASRRPGRGVSYEQYF
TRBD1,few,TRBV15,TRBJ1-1,TGTGCCACCAGCAGAGGGACAGGGGTGGCCACTGAAGCTTTCTTT,CATSRGTGVATEAFF
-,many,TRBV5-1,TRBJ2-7,TGCGCCAGCAATACATCACACCCCTACGAGCAGTACTTC,CASNTSHPYEQYF
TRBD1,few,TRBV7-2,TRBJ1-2,TGTGCCAGCAGCTCCCACCCCCAGGACAGGGTTAACTACACCTTC,CASSSHPQDRVNYTF
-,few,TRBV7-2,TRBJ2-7,TGTGCCAGCAGCTTAGAGGGGCTCGCCTACGAGCAGTACTTC,CASSLEGLAYEQYF
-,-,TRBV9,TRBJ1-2,TGTGCCAGCAGCGCAATAAACTATGGCTACACCTTC,CASSAINYGYTF
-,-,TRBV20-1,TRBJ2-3,TGCAGTCCCCGGCGAGAAACAGATACGCAGTATTTT,CSPRRETDTQYF
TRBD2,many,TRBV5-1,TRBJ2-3,TGCGCCAGCAGCTCGGGGACTAGCGGACCAGATACGCAGTATTTT,CASSSGTSGPDTQYF
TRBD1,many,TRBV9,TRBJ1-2,TGTGCCAGCAGCCCCCGGGACAGGGAGGGCTACACCTTC,CASSPRDREGYTF
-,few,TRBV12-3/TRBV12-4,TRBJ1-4,TGTGCCAGCAGTTTTGGTCCTGTAGGGGTTAATGAAAAACTGTTTTTT,CASSFGPVGVNEKLFF
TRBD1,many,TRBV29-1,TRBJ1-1,TGCAGCGTGGATCGGGACAGGGGGCCCACTGAAGCTTTCTTT,CSVDRDRGPTEAFF
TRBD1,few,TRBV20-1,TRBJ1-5,TGCAGTGCTCCCGGGACAGGGCATCAGCCCCAGCATTTT,CSAPGTGHQPQHF